The clone carrying this TCR beta chain was seen a few times. The antigen remains undetermined. V was cut by 2 bases and J by 5 bases, with 12 bases left in between. Germline CDR1 reads MNHEY; CDR2 reads SVGAGI. The CDR3 is 14 residues long. This sample stems from a study of T-cell reconstitution after alpha-beta-depleted transplantation in children. Study-wide results and caveats: About two months after transplant, alpha-beta T cells reportedly came from several hundred expanded graft clones. Fresh T-cell production supplied most of the T-cell counts and diversity seen one year after transplant. Some patients showed high day-60 TCRbeta diversity, which derived from surviving recipient T cells and thymic progenitors.

Construction of the TCRbeta library involved unique molecular identifiers. In TCRdb, the PCR reads were re-called with MiXCR into one record per CDR3 protein. The repertoire holds around 500,000 distinct CDR3 sequences, with roughly 24% as singletons. Sequenced here: PBMCs, mostly from graft donor cells, sampled 360 days after TCRalphabeta/CD19-depleted stem cell transplant. The sequence was collected from a boy in the first two years of life who had a stem cell transplant for acute myeloid leukemia, so the T cells may come from the graft donor. This chain links TRBV6-5 with TRBJ1-2; a possible D gene is TRBD1 (6 bases). This CDR3 is CASSYARGYYGYTF. The CDR3 bases are TGTGCCAGCAGTTACGCCAGGGGTTATTATGGCTACACCTTC.